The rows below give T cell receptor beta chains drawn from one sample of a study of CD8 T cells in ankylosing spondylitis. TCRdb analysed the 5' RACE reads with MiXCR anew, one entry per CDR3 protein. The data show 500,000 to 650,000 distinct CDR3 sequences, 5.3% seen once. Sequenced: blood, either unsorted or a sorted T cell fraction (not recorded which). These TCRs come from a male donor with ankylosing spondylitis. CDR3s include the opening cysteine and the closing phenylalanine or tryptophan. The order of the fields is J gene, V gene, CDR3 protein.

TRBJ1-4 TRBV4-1 CASSQDLAGVNEKLFF
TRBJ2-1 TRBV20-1 CSASRYQVGSEQFF
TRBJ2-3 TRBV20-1 CSATKTGLGADTQYF
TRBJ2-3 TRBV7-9 CASSSQGAFTDTQYF
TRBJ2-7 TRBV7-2 CASSLGHGGAYEQYF
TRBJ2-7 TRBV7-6 CASSSGMGTGQYF
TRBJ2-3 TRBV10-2 CASSDTRADTQYF
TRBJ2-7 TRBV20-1 CSASSGFSYEQYF
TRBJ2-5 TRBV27 CASRPIRGGDQYF
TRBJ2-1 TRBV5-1 CASSHFSGALRGNEQFF
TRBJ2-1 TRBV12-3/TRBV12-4 CASSSALAGGLNEQFF
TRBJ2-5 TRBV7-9 CASSFRRGDQYF
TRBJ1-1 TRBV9 CASSVAPGGIEAFF
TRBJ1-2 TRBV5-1 CASSPGQGSWWGYTF
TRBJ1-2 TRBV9 CASSVGGTGYYGYTF
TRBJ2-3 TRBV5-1 CASSQGTADSTDTQYF
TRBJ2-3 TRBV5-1 CASSLDPTSTDTQYF
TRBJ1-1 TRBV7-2 CASSYGTEAFF
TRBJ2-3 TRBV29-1 CSGGTGDTDTQYF
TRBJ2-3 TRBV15 CATSSSGRTDTQYF
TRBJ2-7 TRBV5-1 CASSSGRNYEQYF
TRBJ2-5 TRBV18 CASSPTADQETQYF
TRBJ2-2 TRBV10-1 CASRRGAHGNTGELFF
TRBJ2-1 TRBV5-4 CASSLMTVEQFF
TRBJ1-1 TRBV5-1 CASSGQTTGGTEAFF
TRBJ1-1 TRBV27 CASSDGTGLNTEAFF
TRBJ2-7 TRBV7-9 CASSPLREQYF
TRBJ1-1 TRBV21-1 CASSTIILMGTEAFF
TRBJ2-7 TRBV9 CASSFGLAEPYEQYF
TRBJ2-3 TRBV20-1 CSARVRDWGGDTQYF
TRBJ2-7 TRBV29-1 CSVEADAYEQYF
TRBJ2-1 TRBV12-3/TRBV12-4 CASSDRAINDNEQFF
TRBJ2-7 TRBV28 CASSSGRDRLDEQYF
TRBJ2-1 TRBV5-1 CASSPPGERAGSYNEQFF
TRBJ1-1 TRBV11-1 CASSYRGQGAEAFF
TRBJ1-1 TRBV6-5 CASSYSTVTEAFF
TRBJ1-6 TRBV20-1 CSASDNPDSPLHF
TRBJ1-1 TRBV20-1 CSATKGGDTEAFF
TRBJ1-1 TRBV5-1 CASSLRSKGEAFF
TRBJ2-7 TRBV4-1 CASSQPWVGTRVYEQYF
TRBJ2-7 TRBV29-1 CSVGDGYEQYF
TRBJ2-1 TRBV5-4 CASSLGRYAYNEQFF